The 27 T cell receptor beta chains reported below all come from one sample, sequenced in a study of T cells in Graves' hyperthyroidism and ophthalmopathy. Amplified TCR beta CDR3 regions derived from RNA transcripts. TCR CDR3 underwent first-round RT-PCR with the HTBI primer set. TCRdb used MiXCR to reprocess the multiplex PCR reads, holding one entry per CDR3 protein. The repertoire includes 460,000 or so distinct CDR3 sequences, roughly 14% of them detected once, and roughly 17% sits in the top ten. Sequencing was performed on blood. These receptors came from a woman between 18 and 30 years old with Graves' hyperthyroidism.

This clonotype was counted many times. The genes are TRBV2 and TRBJ1-2; D is unresolved. The CDR3 has 14 residues. Germline-derived CDR1 and CDR2 are SNHLY and FYNNEI. The germline V and J ends were trimmed by 6 bases and 8 bases, with 19 bases remaining between them. The chain's CDR3 is CASSGRTERDGYTF. The CDR3 DNA follows: TGTGCCAGCAGCGGTCGGACGGAGAGAGACGGCTACACCTTC.

As to this clonotype: This may come from a read error, since a much larger clone is one base off. The V gene is TRBV18, the J gene TRBJ1-4; 7 bases agree with TRBD1. Per germline, CDR1 KGHSH and CDR2 LQKENI. Trimming took 2 bases from V and 10 from J; bases not matched to a gene: 7. The CDR3 covers 14 residues. In DNA, the CDR3 is TGTGCCAGCTCACCAATAGGGACAGATGGAAAACTGTTTTTT. This sequence encodes CASSPIGTDGKLFF.

There are many counts of this clonotype. This chain connects TRBV13 to TRBJ2-1; possible D gene TRBD2, 5 bases. Germline-derived CDR1 and CDR2 are PRHDT and FYEKMQ (reference sequence). There are 15 residues in the CDR3. The V and J ends lost 1 base and 9 bases respectively, with 16 bases between them. CDR3 in DNA: TGTGCCAGCAGCTTAGAAGGGTGGGGTCGGGGTGAGCAGTTCTTC. Translated: CASSLEGWGRGEQFF.

This clonotype was observed at least ten times. The gene calls are TRBV28 and TRBJ1-4, with TRBD1 matching 7 bases. J was trimmed by 0 bases and V by 7 bases; bases with no gene match: 8. CDR1 is MDHEN, CDR2 SYDVKM, per germline. The CDR3 sequence is 16 residues long. Here the CDR3 reads CASNNPTGTTNEKLFF. As DNA, the CDR3 is TGTGCCAGCAACAACCCGACAGGGACAACTAATGAAAAACTGTTTTTT.

This clonotype was observed at least ten times. V gene TRBV3-1 combines with J gene TRBJ2-7; 9 nucleotides agree with TRBD2. There are 15 residues in the CDR3. Per germline, CDR1 LGHDT and CDR2 YNNKEL (reference sequence). V trimming: 6 bases; J trimming: 5 bases; junction bases outside the gene matches: 11. Here the CDR3 reads CASRPAGREGHEQYF. The DNA for the CDR3 is TGTGCCAGCAGACCAGCGGGGCGGGAGGGCCACGAGCAGTACTTC.

This clonotype was observed a handful of times. V and J are TRBV6-2 or TRBV6-3 and TRBJ2-5, with 7 bases that match TRBD2. J gave up 7 bases and V 0 bases, and 5 bases lay outside the gene matches. The CDR3 sequence is 14 residues long. Germline CDR1 and CDR2: MNHEY and SVGEGT. The CDR3, as DNA: TGTGCCAGCAGTTACTCGGGGGGGGGGGTGACCCAGTACTTC. This codes for CASSYSGGGVTQYF.

This clonotype appeared a few times. The CDR3 is CASSQERVASGSRGETQYF. The CDR3 DNA sequence: TGTGCCAGCAGCCAAGAGCGGGTGGCTAGCGGGAGCCGGGGGGAGACCCAGTACTTC. This chain uses TRBV3-1 with TRBJ2-5; 10 bases line up with TRBD2. The CDR3 loop spans 19 amino acids. In germline, CDR1 is LGHDT, CDR2 YNNKEL (reference sequence). The V gene end was trimmed by 0 bases and the J gene end by 5 bases; junction bases not matched to a gene: 15.

This clonotype was observed a few times. The genes are TRBV7-8 and TRBJ2-2; D is unclear. V was shortened by 1 base and J by 0 bases, with 9 bases between the two germline ends. CDR3 length equals 16 residues. Germline V gene lookup returns CDR1 SGHVS and CDR2 FQNEAQ. CDR3 region: CASSLEYLANTGELFF. The CDR3 DNA follows: TGTGCCAGCAGCTTAGAGTACTTAGCGAACACCGGGGAGCTGTTTTTT.

The CDR3 nucleotides are TGTGCCAGCAGTTACTCCGCAGTTAGCAATCAGCCCCAGCATTTT. This translates into CASSYSAVSNQPQHF. The chain has TRBV6-5 and TRBJ1-5; no reliable D call. CDR1 and CDR2 from the germline V gene are MNHEY and SVGAGI. With 0 bases removed from V and 0 bases from J, the gap between germline ends came to 6 bases. The CDR3 consists of 15 residues.

V and J are TRBV7-9 and TRBJ2-3; TRBD1 aligns across 9 bases. The CDR3 has 12 amino acids. V lost 5 bases and J lost 6; bases outside the gene matches: 0. The germline gives CDR1 SEHNR, CDR2 FQNEAQ (reference sequence). CDR3 sequence: CASSGQGDTQYF. The CDR3 DNA reads TGTGCCAGCAGCGGACAGGGGGATACGCAGTATTTT.

This clonotype showed up many times. This chain joins TRBV7-8 and TRBJ1-1; tentative D call: TRBD1 (5 bases). The CDR3 covers 15 residues. The germline CDR1 and CDR2 sequences are SGHVS and FQNEAQ. V was pared by 5 bases and J by 3 bases, with 16 bases between. The CDR3 reads CASSPLGGEDTEAFF. The DNA of the CDR3 is TGTGCCAGCAGCCCCCTTGGGGGTGAGGACACTGAAGCTTTCTTT.

The chain recombines TRBV6-1 with TRBJ2-3, with TRBD1 identical over 9 bases. Trimming at V came to 7 bases and at J to 4 bases, leaving 12 bases not matched to a gene. The germline V gene encodes CDR1 MNHNS and CDR2 SASEGT. The CDR3 covers 16 residues. The CDR3 DNA reads TGTGCCAGCATGCGCCCGGGACAGGGCTTCGCAGATACGCAGTATTTT. Protein: CASMRPGQGFADTQYF.

The sample holds many counts of this clonotype. The CDR3 loop reads CASRDTGEVDEKLFF. The CDR3, as DNA: TGCGCCAGCAGGGATACAGGGGAGGTGGATGAAAAACTGTTTTTT. The gene calls are TRBV10-2 and TRBJ1-4; 7 bases line up with TRBD1. V shed 6 bases and J 6 bases; nucleotides not matched to a gene: 10. In germline, CDR1 is WSHSY, CDR2 SAAADI. CDR3 size: 15 residues.

This clonotype was seen repeatedly, ten times or more. The V and J genes are TRBV12-3 or TRBV12-4 and TRBJ2-3; D gene uncertain. The CDR3 is 11 amino acids. V lost 8 bases, J lost 3 bases, and 6 bases lay in between. CDR3 amino acids: CASQMTDTQYF. The DNA of the CDR3 is TGTGCCAGCCAAATGACAGATACGCAGTATTTT.

The table lists this clonotype with a few counts. CDR3 sequence: CASSSGTAMGYTF. As DNA, the CDR3 is TGTGCCAGCAGCTCCGGGACAGCTATGGGCTACACCTTC. The chain has TRBV7-3 and TRBJ1-2; TRBD1 agrees at 7 bases. Germline V gene data show CDR1 as SGHTA and CDR2 as FQGTGA. V trimming: 4 bases; J trimming: 8 bases; junction bases outside the gene matches: 7. This CDR3 region has 13 residues. Based on the CDR3 plus reference TRBV7-3 and TRBJ1-2, the full variable domain is GAGVSQTPSNKVTEKGKYVELRCDPISGHTALYWYRQSLGQGPEFLIYFQGTGAADDSGLPNDRFFAVRPEGSVSTLKIQRTERGDSAVYLCASSSGTAMGYTFGSGTRLTVV.

This clonotype was seen many times. The gene calls are TRBV11-2 and TRBJ2-1; D is ambiguous. Trimming shortened V by 1 base and J by 4 bases, and 8 bases separated the two germline ends. Germline CDR1 reads SGHAT; CDR2 reads FQNNGV. The CDR3 sequence is 14 residues long. CDR3 region: CASSLAPDYNEQFF. The CDR3 nucleotides read TGTGCCAGCAGCTTAGCACCAGATTACAATGAGCAGTTCTTC.

This clonotype came up many times. The V gene is TRBV12-3 or TRBV12-4, the J gene TRBJ1-2, with no clear D. With 8 bases removed from V and 5 bases from J, the gap between germline ends came to 18 bases. This CDR3 has 14 residues. For the CDR3, the DNA is TGTGCCAGCGTCCGGGAGGGCGGGGATTATGGCTACACCTTC. Protein: CASVREGGDYGYTF.

This clonotype was picked up many times. The chain has TRBV12-3 or TRBV12-4 and TRBJ2-7; 7 bases line up with TRBD2. This CDR3 comprises 14 residues. V gave up 3 bases and J gave up 3 bases; unmatched junction bases: 5. The DNA of the CDR3 is TGTGCCAGCAGTTTGGGGGGGGTGAACTACGAGCAGTACTTC. Amino acid sequence: CASSLGGVNYEQYF.

The chain uses TRBV6-5 and TRBJ1-4; D uncertain. Germline CDR1 reads MNHEY; CDR2 reads SVGAGI. Trimming removed 2 bases from V and 0 bases from J, with 4 bases in between. The CDR3 spans 14 residues. The DNA for the CDR3 is TGTGCCAGCAGTTACGGGACAACTAATGAAAAACTGTTTTTT. It yields the protein CASSYGTTNEKLFF.

This clonotype has just a few counts. The genes are TRBV4-1 and TRBJ2-5; 13 bases line up with TRBD2. The V gene end was trimmed by 1 base and the J gene end by 11 bases; junction bases not matched to a gene: 16. CDR3 length equals 18 residues. Germline V gene data show CDR1 as MGHRA and CDR2 as YSYEKL. The CDR3 DNA reads TGCGCCAGCAGCCAAGGACTAGCGGGAGGCAATCAAGGGGGGCTACAGTACTTC. Translated, it gives CASSQGLAGGNQGGLQYF.

This clonotype was found many times. The rearrangement joins TRBV18 to TRBJ1-4; D might be TRBD1 (6 bases). CDR3 length: 19 amino acids. Looked up from germline, CDR1 is KGHSH and CDR2 is LQKENI. The germline V and J ends were trimmed by 3 bases and 0 bases, with 20 bases remaining between them. CDR3 in DNA: TGTGCCAGCTCACCTCGACAGGTCGGTCTCCTTGCAACTAATGAAAAACTGTTTTTT. Its protein is CASSPRQVGLLATNEKLFF.

In this sample, this clonotype turned up many times. The rearrangement links TRBV11-2 to TRBJ2-5; possible D gene TRBD2, 6 bases. CDR3 size: 13 residues. The V gene lost 5 bases and the J gene lost 3 bases, with 10 bases spanning the gap. Germline V gene lookup returns CDR1 SGHAT and CDR2 FQNNGV. The CDR3 coding sequence is TGTGCCAGCAGCATACAGCGGGAAGAGACCCAGTACTTC. Protein product: CASSIQREETQYF.

This clonotype appeared a few times. The CDR3, as DNA: TGTGCCAGCAGCCGATTTAGCGGGAGGTCCAAAAACATTCAGTACTTC. Protein: CASSRFSGRSKNIQYF. The genes are TRBV6-1 and TRBJ2-4; 10 bases align to TRBD2. The CDR3 has 16 amino acids. Germline V gives CDR1 MNHNS, CDR2 SASEGT. J lost 2 bases, V lost 6 bases, and 7 bases had no gene match.

This clonotype was counted a few times. The chain joins TRBV18 to TRBJ1-1; D ambiguous. Germline V lookup: CDR1 KGHSH, CDR2 LQKENI. V dropped 3 bases and J dropped 0 bases, with 14 bases sitting between them. The CDR3 loop spans 16 amino acids. The DNA for the CDR3 is TGTGCCAGCTCACCGGGGATGTGGCAGGTGAACACTGAAGCTTTCTTT. Its protein product is CASSPGMWQVNTEAFF.

This clonotype was counted once. Being one base from a much bigger clone, this may be a read error. This chain uses TRBV16 with TRBJ2-7; D unclear. V lost 4 bases and J lost 2, with 6 bases in between. This CDR3 has 12 amino acids. The germline CDR1 and CDR2 sequences are KGHSY and FQNENV. The CDR3 sequence: CASSRLTYEQYV. CDR3 DNA: TGTGCCAGCAGCCGACTCACCTACGAGCAGTACGTC.

The rearrangement uses TRBV3-1 and TRBJ2-7; 8 bases are a match to TRBD2. Germline V gene data show CDR1 as LGHDT and CDR2 as YNNKEL (reference sequence). V was clipped by 4 bases and J by 3 bases; unmatched bases: 2. The CDR3 is 13 residues long. CDR3 loop: CASSRSGSYEQYF. The DNA of the CDR3 is TGTGCCAGCAGCCGCAGCGGGAGCTACGAGCAGTACTTC.

This clonotype was observed a handful of times. The CDR3 protein is CASSLPIPYEQYF. CDR3 nucleotide sequence: TGTGCCAGCAGCTTACCGATTCCCTACGAGCAGTACTTC. The chain is built from TRBV7-9 and TRBJ2-7; D ambiguous. Trimming pared 2 bases from V and 2 bases from J, leaving 7 bases between. CDR1 and CDR2 (germline): SEHNR, FQNEAQ (reference sequence). CDR3 length: 13 amino acids.